This T cell receptor beta chain was identified during a study of T cells in Graves' hyperthyroidism and ophthalmopathy. Looking at the study overall: Peripheral blood draws took place at initial diagnosis, ahead of any treatment.

This clonotype has ten or more counts. Its matching antigen is unknown. The CDR3 has 17 residues. The V and J ends lost 1 base and 7 bases, in that order; junction bases with no gene match: 13. Germline CDR1 and CDR2: SGHDN and FVKESK. Graves' hyperthyroidism was deemed stable absent ophthalmopathy progression within 18 months. The authors took PBMCs from roughly 9.7 ml fresh peripheral blood. RNA transcripts served as the template for amplifying TCR beta CDR3 regions. With the HTBI primer set, the TCR CDR3 went through a first round of RT-PCR. TCRdb reanalysed the multiplex PCR reads using MiXCR and keeps one entry per CDR3 protein. The sample includes 700,000 or so distinct CDR3 sequences, around 17% of them seen just once. General study findings and limits: Within blood appeared most thyroid clonotypes that had expanded above 0.001.

The TCR originated in a young man with Graves' hyperthyroidism. The chain is built from TRBV14 and TRBJ2-1; 7 bases map to TRBD1. Sequenced input: blood. CDR3: CASSQGVSGGVWNEQFF. The CDR3 region has the DNA TGTGCCAGCAGCCAAGGGGTCTCAGGGGGAGTCTGGAATGAGCAGTTCTTC. The whole variable domain, filled in from reference TRBV14 and TRBJ2-1, reads EAGVTQFPSHSVIEKGQTVTLRCDPISGHDNLYWYRRVMGKEIKFLLHFVKESKQDESGMPNNRFLAERTGGTYSTLKVQPAELEDSGVYFCASSQGVSGGVWNEQFFGPGTRLTVL.